The rows below give T cell receptor beta chains drawn from one sample of a study of blood T cell repertoires in COVID-19. The method was immunoSEQ multiplex PCR; TCRdb's version includes in-frame clones alone and lacks a portion of them. In the table there are about 23,000 clones, about 93% of which are singletons. Sequenced sample: peripheral blood. The receptors come from a human donor in a cohort sampled during active COVID-19. Both conserved end residues are part of each CDR3. The D gene is left open where the match is weak. Clone size is shown for a subset of rows, as once, few, many or a class of expanded clone.

CDR3 protein: CASSQGQLLSEQYF; CDR3 DNA: TGTGCCAGCAGCCAAGGCCAACTCCTCTCCGAGCAGTACTTC; J gene: TRBJ2-7; D gene: NA; clone size: NA; V gene: TRBV3-1/TRBV3-2
CDR3 protein: CASSIPSNPPYEQYF; CDR3 DNA: TGTGCCAGTAGTATCCCGTCTAACCCCCCCTACGAGCAGTACTTC; J gene: TRBJ2-7; D gene: NA; clone size: NA; V gene: TRBV19
CDR3 protein: CATSDLLPNEKLFF; CDR3 DNA: TGTGCCACCAGTGATTTGCTTCCGAATGAAAAACTGTTTTTT; J gene: TRBJ1-4; D gene: NA; clone size: once; V gene: TRBV24-1
CDR3 protein: CSVEGQSDTQYF; CDR3 DNA: TGCAGCGTTGAAGGACAGTCAGATACGCAGTATTTT; J gene: TRBJ2-3; D gene: NA; clone size: NA; V gene: TRBV29-1
CDR3 protein: CASSDTGLYGYTF; CDR3 DNA: TGTGCCAGCAGTGATACAGGGTTGTATGGCTACACCTTC; J gene: TRBJ1-2; D gene: NA; clone size: NA; V gene: TRBV6-1
CDR3 protein: CASSYSGAGNTEAFF; CDR3 DNA: TGTGCCAGCAGTTACTCGGGGGCGGGGAACACTGAAGCTTTCTTT; J gene: TRBJ1-1; D gene: NA; clone size: NA; V gene: TRBV6-6
CDR3 protein: CASSSFGTNGADTQYF; CDR3 DNA: TGCGCCAGCAGCTCCTTCGGGACTAACGGGGCAGATACGCAGTATTTT; J gene: TRBJ2-3; D gene: TRBD2; clone size: NA; V gene: TRBV5-1
CDR3 protein: CASSSSGQGYYGYTF; CDR3 DNA: TGTGCCAGCAGCTCATCGGGACAGGGCTATTATGGCTACACCTTC; J gene: TRBJ1-2; D gene: TRBD1; clone size: once; V gene: TRBV7-3
CDR3 protein: CASSYGQGGNQPQHF; CDR3 DNA: TGTGCCAGCAGCTATGGACAGGGTGGCAATCAGCCCCAGCATTTT; J gene: TRBJ1-5; D gene: TRBD1; clone size: NA; V gene: TRBV7-9
CDR3 protein: CASSPGTGYGYTF; CDR3 DNA: TGTGCCAGCAGCCCAGGAACAGGGTATGGCTACACCTTC; J gene: TRBJ1-2; D gene: NA; clone size: NA; V gene: TRBV7-3
CDR3 protein: CASSEILGGNQPQHF; CDR3 DNA: TGTGCCAGCAGTGAAATTTTAGGGGGCAATCAGCCCCAGCATTTT; J gene: TRBJ1-5; D gene: NA; clone size: few; V gene: TRBV2
CDR3 protein: CASSYRTWQGEGNQPQHF; CDR3 DNA: TGTGCCAGCAGTTACCGCACCTGGCAGGGCGAGGGCAATCAGCCCCAGCATTTT; J gene: TRBJ1-5; D gene: NA; clone size: NA; V gene: TRBV6-2/TRBV6-3
CDR3 protein: CASSTLAGGRGELFF; CDR3 DNA: TGTGCCAGCAGCACCCTAGCGGGGGGGCGAGGGGAGCTGTTTTTT; J gene: TRBJ2-2; D gene: TRBD2; clone size: NA; V gene: TRBV7-8
CDR3 protein: CASSSAGVYSNQPQHF; CDR3 DNA: TGTGCCAGCAGTTCGGCAGGGGTTTATAGCAATCAGCCCCAGCATTTT; J gene: TRBJ1-5; D gene: NA; clone size: NA; V gene: TRBV6-5
CDR3 protein: CASSRGGLSGYTF; CDR3 DNA: TGTGCCAGCAGCCGCGGGGGATTGAGTGGCTACACCTTC; J gene: TRBJ1-2; D gene: NA; clone size: few; V gene: TRBV9
CDR3 protein: CASSPSGVEETQYF; CDR3 DNA: TGTGCCAGCAGCCCGTCGGGGGTAGAAGAGACCCAGTACTTC; J gene: TRBJ2-5; D gene: NA; clone size: NA; V gene: TRBV9
CDR3 protein: CASTPGPGVIMNTEAFF; CDR3 DNA: TGTGCCAGCACTCCGGGGCCGGGAGTCATCATGAACACTGAAGCTTTCTTT; J gene: TRBJ1-1; D gene: NA; clone size: NA; V gene: TRBV9
CDR3 protein: CASSLDRGGEGTEAFF; CDR3 DNA: TGCGCCAGCAGCTTGGACAGGGGCGGCGAGGGAACTGAAGCTTTCTTT; J gene: TRBJ1-1; D gene: TRBD1; clone size: NA; V gene: TRBV5-1
CDR3 protein: CASSHEGLAEAFF; CDR3 DNA: TGTGCCAGCAGTCACGAGGGACTCGCTGAAGCTTTCTTT; J gene: TRBJ1-1; D gene: NA; clone size: NA; V gene: TRBV6-5
CDR3 protein: CASSGQARDEQFF; CDR3 DNA: TGCGCCAGCAGCGGACAGGCTCGGGATGAGCAGTTCTTC; J gene: TRBJ2-1; D gene: TRBD1; clone size: NA; V gene: TRBV10-1
CDR3 protein: CASSDSGELFF; CDR3 DNA: TGCGCCAGCAGTGACTCCGGGGAGCTGTTTTTT; J gene: TRBJ2-2; D gene: NA; clone size: NA; V gene: TRBV10-2
CDR3 protein: CASSAPGYNTEAFF; CDR3 DNA: TGTGCCAGCAGCGCCCCGGGTTATAACACTGAAGCTTTCTTT; J gene: TRBJ1-1; D gene: NA; clone size: NA; V gene: TRBV6-5
CDR3 protein: CASSYSRDSRDQPQHF; CDR3 DNA: TGTGCCAGCAGTTACTCGAGGGACAGTCGGGATCAGCCCCAGCATTTT; J gene: TRBJ1-5; D gene: TRBD1; clone size: NA; V gene: TRBV6-2/TRBV6-3
CDR3 protein: CASSSRRDGSYEQYF; CDR3 DNA: TGTGCCAGCAGCTCCCGGCGGGATGGGTCGTACGAGCAGTACTTC; J gene: TRBJ2-7; D gene: NA; clone size: NA; V gene: TRBV5-5
CDR3 protein: CASSLDPPGTEAFF; CDR3 DNA: TGTGCCAGCAGCTTGGACCCCCCCGGGACTGAAGCTTTCTTT; J gene: TRBJ1-1; D gene: NA; clone size: NA; V gene: TRBV5-5
CDR3 protein: CASSLFPVTDTQYF; CDR3 DNA: TGTGCCAGCAGCTTATTTCCCGTCACAGATACGCAGTATTTT; J gene: TRBJ2-3; D gene: NA; clone size: NA; V gene: TRBV7-9
CDR3 protein: CASSPDGSGGGTDTQYF; CDR3 DNA: TGTGCCAGCAGCCCTGACGGAAGCGGGGGGGGCACAGATACGCAGTATTTT; J gene: TRBJ2-3; D gene: TRBD2; clone size: NA; V gene: TRBV7-3
CDR3 protein: CASSSQLSMNTEAFF; CDR3 DNA: TGTGCCAGCAGCTCACAGCTCAGCATGAACACTGAAGCTTTCTTT; J gene: TRBJ1-1; D gene: NA; clone size: once; V gene: TRBV11-2
CDR3 protein: CASSRLQGVTEAFF; CDR3 DNA: TGCGCCAGCAGCCGACTGCAGGGCGTCACTGAAGCTTTCTTT; J gene: TRBJ1-1; D gene: NA; clone size: NA; V gene: TRBV4-1
CDR3 protein: CATRQGSTDTQYF; CDR3 DNA: TGTGCCACCAGACAGGGAAGCACAGATACGCAGTATTTT; J gene: TRBJ2-3; D gene: NA; clone size: NA; V gene: TRBV24-1
CDR3 protein: CASRRGTGADRYTF; CDR3 DNA: TGTGCCAGTAGGAGGGGGACAGGGGCTGATCGCTACACCTTC; J gene: TRBJ1-2; D gene: TRBD1; clone size: NA; V gene: TRBV19
CDR3 protein: CASSPDRGSYEQYF; CDR3 DNA: TGTGCCAGCAGCCCGGACAGGGGGAGCTACGAGCAGTACTTC; J gene: TRBJ2-7; D gene: TRBD1; clone size: NA; V gene: TRBV7-6
CDR3 protein: CASSVNTPPRYNEQFF; CDR3 DNA: TGTGCCAGCAGCGTAAACACCCCCCCCAGGTACAATGAGCAGTTCTTC; J gene: TRBJ2-1; D gene: NA; clone size: NA; V gene: TRBV9
CDR3 protein: CSVDDRSHSTDTQYF; CDR3 DNA: TGCAGCGTGGACGACAGAAGCCATAGCACAGATACGCAGTATTTT; J gene: TRBJ2-3; D gene: NA; clone size: NA; V gene: TRBV29-1
CDR3 protein: CASSAPQGTDTEAFF; CDR3 DNA: TGTGCCAGCAGCGCGCCACAGGGGACGGACACTGAAGCTTTCTTT; J gene: TRBJ1-1; D gene: TRBD1; clone size: NA; V gene: TRBV9
CDR3 protein: CASGPPGQQNQPQHF; CDR3 DNA: TGTGCTAGTGGTCCCCCGGGACAGCAAAATCAGCCCCAGCATTTT; J gene: TRBJ1-5; D gene: TRBD1; clone size: NA; V gene: TRBV12-5
CDR3 protein: CASSLAGVSYEQYF; CDR3 DNA: TGTGCCAGCAGCTTGGCCGGGGTCTCCTACGAGCAGTACTTC; J gene: TRBJ2-7; D gene: NA; clone size: NA; V gene: TRBV5-6
CDR3 protein: CASSNRGVGGNEQFF; CDR3 DNA: TGTGCCAGTAGTAATCGGGGGGTAGGCGGCAATGAGCAGTTCTTC; J gene: TRBJ2-1; D gene: TRBD2; clone size: once; V gene: TRBV19
CDR3 protein: CASRPRGTEAFF; CDR3 DNA: TGTGCCAGCAGGCCCCGGGGGACTGAAGCTTTCTTT; J gene: TRBJ1-1; D gene: NA; clone size: NA; V gene: TRBV7-9
CDR3 protein: CSVPEVGTTGELFF; CDR3 DNA: TGCAGCGTCCCCGAAGTTGGCACCACCGGGGAGCTGTTTTTT; J gene: TRBJ2-2; D gene: NA; clone size: NA; V gene: TRBV29-1
CDR3 protein: CASTRAGGSSYNSPLHF; CDR3 DNA: TGTGCCAGCACCCGCGCAGGGGGTAGCTCCTATAATTCACCCCTCCACTTT; J gene: TRBJ1-6; D gene: TRBD1; clone size: NA; V gene: TRBV2
CDR3 protein: CASSVAGRSNTGELFF; CDR3 DNA: TGTGCCAGCAGCGTAGCAGGGAGGAGCAACACCGGGGAGCTGTTTTTT; J gene: TRBJ2-2; D gene: NA; clone size: NA; V gene: TRBV9
CDR3 protein: CASRDPGGGNTIYF; CDR3 DNA: TGTGCCAGCAGAGACCCCGGGGGTGGAAACACCATATATTTT; J gene: TRBJ1-3; D gene: NA; clone size: NA; V gene: TRBV6-5
CDR3 protein: CASSLGGGPVGAFF; CDR3 DNA: TGTGCCAGCAGCCTGGGCGGGGGACCCGTGGGAGCTTTCTTT; J gene: TRBJ1-1; D gene: NA; clone size: NA; V gene: TRBV5-6
CDR3 protein: CASSEDRAANQPQHF; CDR3 DNA: TGTGCCAGCAGTGAAGACAGGGCGGCTAATCAGCCCCAGCATTTT; J gene: TRBJ1-5; D gene: NA; clone size: few; V gene: TRBV2
CDR3 protein: CASSARGVKRRNTEAFF; CDR3 DNA: TGTGCCAGCAGTGCAAGGGGTGTTAAGAGGAGGAACACTGAAGCTTTCTTT; J gene: TRBJ1-1; D gene: NA; clone size: NA; V gene: TRBV6-1
CDR3 protein: CASSQGPRLAGGNTDTQYF; CDR3 DNA: TGTGCCAGCAGCCAAGGACCCCGACTAGCGGGGGGGAACACAGATACGCAGTATTTT; J gene: TRBJ2-3; D gene: TRBD2; clone size: NA; V gene: TRBV4-2
CDR3 protein: CASSLDLGQVYGYTF; CDR3 DNA: TGTGCCAGCAGCTTAGATCTTGGGCAGGTCTATGGCTACACCTTC; J gene: TRBJ1-2; D gene: NA; clone size: NA; V gene: TRBV11-2
CDR3 protein: CASNGQVWGYTF; CDR3 DNA: TGTGCCAGCAACGGACAGGTTTGGGGCTACACCTTC; J gene: TRBJ1-2; D gene: TRBD1; clone size: NA; V gene: TRBV6-5
CDR3 protein: CASSQDLRGIGNTIYF; CDR3 DNA: TGTGCCAGCAGCCAAGATCTTAGGGGGATCGGAAACACCATATATTTT; J gene: TRBJ1-3; D gene: NA; clone size: NA; V gene: TRBV3-1/TRBV3-2
CDR3 protein: CASSLGTDQEAFF; CDR3 DNA: TGCGCCAGCAGCTTGGGCACAGATCAAGAAGCTTTCTTT; J gene: TRBJ1-1; D gene: NA; clone size: NA; V gene: TRBV5-1